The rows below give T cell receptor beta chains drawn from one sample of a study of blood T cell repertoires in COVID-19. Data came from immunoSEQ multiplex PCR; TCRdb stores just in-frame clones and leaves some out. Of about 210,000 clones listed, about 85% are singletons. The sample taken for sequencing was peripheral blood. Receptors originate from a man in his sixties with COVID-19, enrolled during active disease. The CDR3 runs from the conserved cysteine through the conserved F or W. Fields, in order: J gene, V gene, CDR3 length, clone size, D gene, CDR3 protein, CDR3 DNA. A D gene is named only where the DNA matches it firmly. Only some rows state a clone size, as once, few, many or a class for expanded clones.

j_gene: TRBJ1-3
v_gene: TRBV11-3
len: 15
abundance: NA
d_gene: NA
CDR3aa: CASSPGGASGNTIYF
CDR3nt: TGTGCCAGCAGCCCAGGCGGGGCCTCTGGAAACACCATATATTTT

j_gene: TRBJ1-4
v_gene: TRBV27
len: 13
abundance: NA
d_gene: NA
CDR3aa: CASSPLRNEKLFF
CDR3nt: TGTGCCAGCAGTCCACTCAGGAATGAAAAACTGTTTTTT

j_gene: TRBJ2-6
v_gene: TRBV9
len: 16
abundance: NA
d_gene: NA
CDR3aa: CASSVEPFSGANVLTF
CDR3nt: TGTGCCAGCAGCGTAGAGCCGTTCTCTGGGGCCAACGTCCTGACTTTC

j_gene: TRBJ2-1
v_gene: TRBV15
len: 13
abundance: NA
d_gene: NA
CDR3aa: CATSREPNNEQFF
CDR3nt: TGTGCCACCAGCAGAGAACCTAACAATGAGCAGTTCTTC

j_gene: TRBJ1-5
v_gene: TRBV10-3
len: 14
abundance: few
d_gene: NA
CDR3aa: CAISESDRNQPQHF
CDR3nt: TGTGCCATCAGTGAGTCGGACAGAAATCAGCCCCAGCATTTT

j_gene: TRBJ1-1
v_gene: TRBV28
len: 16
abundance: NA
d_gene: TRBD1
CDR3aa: CASRPGQGSLITEAFF
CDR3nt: TGTGCCAGCAGGCCGGGACAGGGGAGTCTTATAACTGAAGCTTTCTTT

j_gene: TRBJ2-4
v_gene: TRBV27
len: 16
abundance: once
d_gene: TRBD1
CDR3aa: CASSLFGQGRGHIQYF
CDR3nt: TGTGCCAGCAGTTTATTCGGACAGGGAAGGGGTCACATTCAGTACTTC

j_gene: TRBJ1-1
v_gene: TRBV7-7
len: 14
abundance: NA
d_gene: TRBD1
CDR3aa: CASSPGGLNTEAFF
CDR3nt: TGTGCCAGCAGCCCAGGGGGGTTGAACACTGAAGCTTTCTTT

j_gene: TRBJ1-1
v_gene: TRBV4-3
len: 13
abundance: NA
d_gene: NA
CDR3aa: CASSGALNTEAFF
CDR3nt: TGCGCCAGCAGCGGAGCCCTTAACACTGAAGCTTTCTTT

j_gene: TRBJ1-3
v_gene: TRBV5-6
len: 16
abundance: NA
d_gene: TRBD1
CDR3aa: CASSFGTASSGNTIYF
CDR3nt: TGTGCCAGCAGCTTCGGGACAGCTAGCTCTGGAAACACCATATATTTT

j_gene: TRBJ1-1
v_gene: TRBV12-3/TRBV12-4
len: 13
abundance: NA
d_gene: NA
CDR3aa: CASSFSVNTEAFF
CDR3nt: TGTGCCAGCAGTTTTAGTGTGAACACTGAAGCTTTCTTT

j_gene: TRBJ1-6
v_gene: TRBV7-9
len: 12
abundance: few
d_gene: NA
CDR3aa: CASSLLASPLHF
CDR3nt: TGTGCCAGCAGCTTATTGGCCTCACCCCTCCACTTT

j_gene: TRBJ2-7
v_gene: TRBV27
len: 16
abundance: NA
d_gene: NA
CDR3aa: CASSPLQGLSSYEQYF
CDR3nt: TGTGCCAGCAGTCCCCTGCAGGGGCTCAGTTCCTACGAGCAGTACTTC